The 24 T cell receptor beta chains reported below all come from one sample, sequenced in a study of technical replicates of blood from a handful of donors. TCRdb's copy holds only in-frame clones and misses some; the assay was immunoSEQ multiplex PCR. Of about 85,000 clones listed, around 94% are singletons. Sequenced: T cells isolated from PBMCs. These receptors all stem from a human donor in good health.

The rearrangement joins TRBV5-5 to TRBJ1-3; 11 nucleotides match TRBD1. This CDR3 spans 14 amino acids. Germline values: CDR1 SGHKS, CDR2 YYEKEE (reference sequence). V was clipped by 3 bases and J by 6 bases; unmatched bases: 2. The DNA for the CDR3 is TGTGCCAGCAGCTGGGGACAGGGGGAAAACACCATATATTTT. It codes for CASSWGQGENTIYF.

Here the CDR3 reads CASSPYRDRENYGYTF. Here the CDR3 DNA reads TGTGCCAGCTCACCATACCGGGACAGGGAAAACTATGGCTACACCTTC. The chain uses TRBV18 and TRBJ1-2, with TRBD1 identical over 9 bases. Germline CDR1 is KGHSH and CDR2 is LQKENI. V was pared by 2 bases and J by 2 bases, with 6 bases of the junction left unmatched. This CDR3 is 16 amino acids long.

The chain is built from TRBV5-1 and TRBJ2-3; a weak D match, TRBD2 (6 bases). Germline V gene lookup returns CDR1 SGHRS and CDR2 YFSETQ. The ends were cut back, 9 bases at V and 0 bases at J, with 20 bases in the middle. The CDR3 has 16 amino acids. The CDR3 here is CATSSGNSPSTDTQYF. The CDR3 DNA follows: TGCGCCACCAGTAGCGGTAATTCCCCCAGCACAGATACGCAGTATTTT.

This clone was counted once. The rearrangement links TRBV27 to TRBJ1-1, with 7 bases aligning to TRBD1. CDR1 is MNHEY, CDR2 SMNVEV, per germline (reference sequence). Unmatched junction bases numbered 9, after V lost 6 bases and J lost 5 bases. This CDR3 spans 14 amino acids. The CDR3 coding sequence is TGTGCCAGCAGCCTGACCGCAGGGGGAACTGAAGCTTTCTTT. Translating gives CASSLTAGGTEAFF.

The rearrangement uses TRBV5-4 and TRBJ2-5, with 12 bases that match TRBD1. The length of the CDR3 is 16 residues. V shed 2 bases and J 5 bases; nucleotides not matched to a gene: 7. Germline values: CDR1 SGHNT, CDR2 YYREEE (reference sequence). The CDR3: CASSLPGQGAGETQYF. The CDR3 bases are TGTGCCAGCAGCTTACCGGGACAGGGGGCCGGTGAGACCCAGTACTTC.

The genes are TRBV21-1 and TRBJ1-2. TRBV21-1 is annotated as a pseudogene. The CDR3 has 16 residues. The CDR3: CASRPHREKYRYGYTF. CDR3 in DNA: TGTGCCAGCAGGCCTCATCGCGAGAAATACCGCTATGGCTACACCTTC.

J is TRBJ1-2 and V is TRBV5-4; weak D call: TRBD1 (6 bases). From germline, CDR1 is SGHNT and CDR2 YYREEE (reference sequence). V lost 1 base, J lost 3 bases, and 13 bases lay in between. The CDR3 length is 15 residues. CDR3 amino acids: CASSLRQAGDYGYTF. Written as DNA, the CDR3 is TGTGCCAGCAGCTTGAGACAGGCGGGAGACTATGGCTACACCTTC.

The rearrangement joins TRBV27 to TRBJ1-5; D is uncertain. V shed 8 bases and J shed 14 bases, with 16 bases lying between them. The CDR3 extends over 11 amino acids. Germline V lookup: CDR1 MNHEY, CDR2 SMNVEV (reference sequence). CDR3 sequence: CASSIRPHEHF. For the CDR3, the DNA is TGTGCCAGCTCTATCCGCCCCCACGAGCATTTT.

The J gene is TRBJ2-1, the V gene TRBV28; D uncertain. V was shortened by 4 bases and J by 2 bases, with 9 bases between the two germline ends. CDR1 and CDR2 (germline): MDHEN, SYDVKM. This CDR3 has 14 amino acids. Here the CDR3 reads CASSSPPAYNEQFF. CDR3 DNA sequence: TGTGCCAGCAGTTCGCCACCAGCCTACAATGAGCAGTTCTTC.

CDR3 amino acids: CASRGDIGTGSYEQYF. The CDR3 region has the DNA TGTGCCAGCAGGGGGGACATCGGGACGGGCTCCTACGAGCAGTACTTC. The rearrangement uses TRBV2 and TRBJ2-7; D perhaps matches TRBD1 (6 bases). Trimming stripped 6 bases from V and 0 bases from J, with 18 bases between. This CDR3 contains 16 residues. Germline assignment: CDR1 SNHLY and CDR2 FYNNEI.

This chain joins TRBV6-1 and TRBJ1-6, with D unclear. CDR3 size: 15 residues. Deletions cut 6 bases from V and 2 bases from J, with 11 bases between. Germline CDR1 is MNHNS and CDR2 is SASEGT. The CDR3 DNA is TGTGCCAGCAGGGCGGCCAGCACCTATAATTCACCCCTCCACTTT. Translating gives CASRAASTYNSPLHF.

As DNA, the CDR3 is TGTGCCAGCAGCCAGGGGGGGGGCCGGAGCACAGATACGCAGTATTTT. It is translated as CASSQGGGRSTDTQYF. The chain is built from TRBV4-2 and TRBJ2-3, with a tentative D call TRBD2 (7 bases). CDR3 size: 16 residues. The germline V gene encodes CDR1 LGHNA and CDR2 YNFKEQ. Between the trimmed V and J ends, which lost 3 bases and 0 bases, there was a span of 13 bases.

The chain carries TRBV5-4 and TRBJ2-1; tentative D call: TRBD2 (7 bases). The CDR3 spans 16 residues. The V and J ends lost 1 base and 4 bases respectively, with 15 bases between them. Looked up from germline, CDR1 is SGHNT and CDR2 is YYREEE (reference sequence). In nucleotides, the CDR3 is TGTGCCAGCAGCTTGTCGGTCGGGGGGCTGTACAATGAGCAGTTCTTC. Protein product: CASSLSVGGLYNEQFF.

The CDR3 coding sequence is TGCGCCAGCAGTGAGTCTGGGACAGGGGGCTACGAGCAGTACTTC. Translation: CASSESGTGGYEQYF. This chain connects TRBV10-1 to TRBJ2-7; 11 bases fit TRBD1. This CDR3 spans 15 amino acids. Trimming at V came to 0 bases and at J to 3 bases, leaving 1 base not matched to a gene. CDR1 is WNHNN, CDR2 SYGVQD, per germline (reference sequence).

The chain uses TRBV6-5 and TRBJ1-5; a possible D gene is TRBD1 (5 bases). V was trimmed by 2 bases and J by 1 base, leaving 6 bases between them. The germline V gene has CDR1 MNHEY and CDR2 SVGAGI. The CDR3 has 14 amino acids. The CDR3 sequence is CASSYDRSNQPQHF. The CDR3 DNA reads as TGTGCCAGCAGTTACGACAGAAGCAATCAGCCCCAGCATTTT.

This sequence joins TRBV7-8 and TRBJ2-1; maybe TRBD1 (5 bases). V was clipped by 4 bases and J by 13 bases, with 14 bases between them. This CDR3 region has 12 residues. Germline lookup yields CDR1 SGHVS and CDR2 FQNEAQ. CDR3 region: CASSSQGASQFF. The CDR3 DNA reads as TGTGCCAGCAGCTCTCAAGGGGCGAGTCAGTTCTTC. The full variable domain, its missing parts supplied by reference TRBV7-8 and TRBJ2-1, is GAGVSQSPRYKVAKRGQDVALRCDPISGHVSLFWYQQALGQGPEFLTYFQNEAQLDKSGLPSDRFFAERPEGSVSTLKIQRTQQEDSAVYLCASSSQGASQFFGPGTRLTVL.

The rearrangement uses TRBV5-4 and TRBJ1-3; 7 bases are a match to TRBD1. Trimming cost V 8 bases and J 4 bases; bases outside gene matches: 9. Germline V lookup: CDR1 SGHNT, CDR2 YYREEE (reference sequence). CDR3 size: 14 residues. The CDR3 spells CASSLGQTGNTIYF. The CDR3 DNA reads TGTGCCAGTTCCCTGGGACAGACAGGAAACACCATATATTTT. Supplemented by reference TRBV5-4 and TRBJ1-3, the full variable domain reads ETGVTQSPTHLIKTRGQQVTLRCSSQSGHNTVSWYQQALGQGPQFIFQYYREEENGRGNFPPRFSGLQFPNYSSELNVNALELDDSALYLCASSLGQTGNTIYFGEGSWLTVV.

The genes are TRBV13 and TRBJ2-1, with 9 bases lining up with TRBD2. V shed 0 bases and J 9 bases; nucleotides not matched to a gene: 6. This CDR3 comprises 15 residues. Germline V gives CDR1 PRHDT, CDR2 FYEKMQ (reference sequence). DNA of the CDR3: TGTGCCAGCAGCTTAGGCCTGCGGGAGGGTAGTGAGCAGTTCTTC. Amino acids: CASSLGLREGSEQFF.

This sequence joins TRBV6-5 and TRBJ1-2, with D maybe TRBD1 (5 bases). V lost 2 bases to trimming and J lost 1 base, with 14 bases between them. This CDR3 is 16 amino acids long. Germline CDR1 MNHEY, CDR2 SVGAGI. The CDR3 is CASSYDTGGNNYGYTF. CDR3 coding DNA: TGTGCCAGCAGTTACGATACAGGAGGGAATAACTATGGCTACACCTTC.

A single count supports this clone. CDR3 loop: CASSSDRFGYTF. The CDR3 DNA reads as TGTGCCAGCAGCTCCGACAGGTTCGGCTACACCTTC. The genes are TRBV5-4 and TRBJ1-2; maybe TRBD1 (6 bases). CDR1 and CDR2 from the germline V gene are SGHNT and YYREEE (reference sequence). The germline V and J ends were trimmed by 3 bases and 8 bases, with 11 bases remaining between them. CDR3 length: 12 residues.

This chain uses TRBV9 with TRBJ1-1; 12 bases match TRBD1. There are 14 residues in the CDR3. Germline-derived CDR1 and CDR2 are SGDLS and YYNGEE. Trimming cost V 4 bases and J 8 bases; bases outside gene matches: 6. The CDR3 protein is CASSWGTGGGEAFF. The CDR3 DNA reads TGTGCCAGCAGCTGGGGGACAGGGGGCGGGGAAGCTTTCTTT.

The J gene is TRBJ1-3, the V gene TRBV19; 10 bases align to TRBD1. Germline V gene lookup returns CDR1 LNHDA and CDR2 SQIVND (reference sequence). There are 14 residues in the CDR3. V lost 10 bases and J lost 0; bases outside the gene matches: 3. The CDR3 region is CATWDRGSGNTIYF. CDR3 nucleotides: TGTGCCACCTGGGACAGGGGCTCTGGAAACACCATATATTTT.

This chain joins TRBV9 and TRBJ1-4; TRBD1 might be the D (5 bases). Trimming removed 2 bases from V and 8 bases from J, with 16 bases in between. Per germline, CDR1 SGDLS and CDR2 YYNGEE. The CDR3 sequence is 15 residues long. The DNA for the CDR3 is TGTGCCAGCAGCGTCTTTGGGGGGTTGGAAGAAAAACTGTTTTTT. Translated: CASSVFGGLEEKLFF.

This chain uses TRBV30 with TRBJ1-1; D gene unclear. V gave up 8 bases and J gave up 3 bases, with 16 bases separating them. CDR1 is GTSNPN, CDR2 SVGIG, per germline (reference sequence). The CDR3 totals 13 residues. Here the CDR3 reads CAGLAAVDTEAFF. The DNA for the CDR3 is TGTGCCGGACTGGCCGCGGTTGACACTGAAGCTTTCTTT.